The 31 T cell receptor beta chains below were found in one sample sequenced in a study of regulatory T cells in long-lasting Graves disease. Regarding time point: newly diagnosed GD, antithyroid drugs for less than 3 months. RNA from PBMCs was the source of the TCR library. CDR3-region Arm-PCR and iRepertoire HTBI primers produced the TCR beta libraries. TCRdb fed the multiplex PCR reads into MiXCR, producing one record per CDR3 protein. The sample lists hundreds of thousands of distinct CDR3 sequences; about 15% were seen once. The same sample was also used in a study of T cells in Graves' hyperthyroidism and ophthalmopathy.

The sequencing here drew on peripheral blood mononuclear cells (PBMCs), taken at new diagnosis, from a patient treated with antithyroid drugs. These receptors were obtained from a woman aged 25 to 39 with Graves disease.

This clonotype was detected only a few times. The chain recombines TRBV9 with TRBJ2-7; D possibly corresponds to TRBD2 (5 bases). V lost 4 bases, J lost 6 bases, and 20 bases lay in between. The germline CDR1 and CDR2 sequences are SGDLS and YYNGEE. CDR3 length: 15 amino acids. Here the CDR3 reads CASSSWRSTSGEQYF. The CDR3 DNA follows: TGTGCCAGCAGCAGCTGGAGGTCGACGTCGGGCGAGCAGTACTTC.

The V and J genes are TRBV19 and TRBJ2-2; 12 bases match TRBD2. Germline V gene lookup returns CDR1 LNHDA and CDR2 SQIVND (reference sequence). This CDR3 comprises 16 residues. V gave up 3 bases and J gave up 4 bases; unmatched junction bases: 3. CDR3 residues: CASSMGLAGSTGELFF. The CDR3 DNA reads as TGTGCCAGTAGTATGGGACTAGCGGGTTCCACCGGGGAGCTGTTTTTT. Full variable domain (outside the CDR3, taken from reference TRBV19 and TRBJ2-2): DGGITQSPKYLFRKEGQNVTLSCEQNLNHDAMYWYRQDPGQGLRLIYYSQIVNDFQKGDIAEGYSVSREKKESFPLTVTSAQKNPTAFYLCASSMGLAGSTGELFFGEGSRLTVL.

The chain employs TRBV18 and TRBJ2-4, with D unresolved. CDR3 size: 13 residues. Trimming pared 3 bases from V and 2 bases from J, leaving 5 bases between. Germline CDR1 is KGHSH and CDR2 is LQKENI. The CDR3 is CASSPLSKNIQYF. CDR3 in DNA: TGTGCCAGCTCACCGCTTTCCAAAAACATTCAGTACTTC.

The sample holds many counts of this clonotype. The chain couples TRBV2 to TRBJ2-7; 11 bases map to TRBD2. Germline CDR1 and CDR2: SNHLY and FYNNEI. The junction had 7 bases not matched to a gene; V was cut back by 5 bases and J by 7 bases. This CDR3 comprises 14 residues. CDR3 amino acids: CASSIAGGPREQYF. The DNA of the CDR3 is TGTGCCAGCAGTATAGCGGGAGGGCCGAGAGAGCAGTACTTC.

This clonotype was detected ten times or more. The V call is TRBV7-9, the J call TRBJ1-6; the D gene is possibly TRBD1 (6 bases). V was trimmed by 0 bases and J by 7 bases, leaving 13 bases between them. The CDR3 has 16 residues. CDR1 and CDR2 from the germline V gene are SEHNR and FQNEAQ (reference sequence). In DNA form, the CDR3 reads TGTGCCAGCAGCTTAGCGCCCCCAGGGGTCAATTCACCCCTCCACTTT. Protein product: CASSLAPPGVNSPLHF.

As concerns this clonotype: This may come from a read error, since a much larger clone is one base off. The rearrangement joins TRBV2 to TRBJ2-3; 8 nucleotides match TRBD2. V lost 5 bases to trimming and J lost 4 bases; unmatched junction nucleotides: 8. The CDR3 runs 15 residues. Per germline, CDR1 SNHLY and CDR2 FYNNEI. CDR3 DNA sequence: TGTGCCAGCAGTCTGGGACTAGTTTCCGCAGATACGCAGTATTTT. This translates into CASSLGLVSADTQYF.

This clonotype was picked up a small number of times. A much more abundant neighbour one base away suggests this may be a read error. The J gene is TRBJ1-1, the V gene TRBV6-1, with D possibly being TRBD1 (6 bases). Looked up from germline, CDR1 is MNHNS and CDR2 is SASEGT. This CDR3 region has 14 residues. The chain's CDR3 is CPSRPGQYDTEAFF. CDR3 DNA: TGTCCCAGCAGGCCAGGACAGTACGACACTGAAGCTTTCTTT.

V and J are TRBV5-1 and TRBJ2-7, with TRBD1 matching over 7 bases. This CDR3 contains 13 residues. CDR1 and CDR2 from the germline V gene are SGHRS and YFSETQ. The ends lost 6 bases at V and 3 bases at J; junction bases unmatched: 6. CDR3 loop: CASTGTEIYEQYF. CDR3 DNA sequence: TGCGCCAGCACAGGGACAGAGATCTACGAGCAGTACTTC.

This clonotype was recorded a few times. The junction differs from germline at one of its ends, possibly a read error. CDR3 in amino acids: CASSESGGNSYEQYF. In nucleotides, the CDR3 is TGCGCCAGCAGTGAGTCTGGGGGGAACTCCTATGAGCAGTACTTC. The chain carries TRBV10-2 and TRBJ2-7; a possible D gene is TRBD2 (6 bases). CDR1 and CDR2 from the germline V gene are WSHSY and SAAADI. The CDR3 extends over 15 amino acids.

This clonotype was counted ten times or more. The V and J genes are TRBV27 and TRBJ2-7, with D possibly being TRBD2 (6 bases). V was trimmed by 8 bases and J by 0 bases, leaving 23 bases between them. Per germline, CDR1 MNHEY and CDR2 SMNVEV (reference sequence). The CDR3 consists of 17 residues. The CDR3 region has the DNA TGTGCCAGCTGGAGCGGGTCCAGCCCTGCAAGCTCCTACGAGCAGTACTTC. Its translation is CASWSGSSPASSYEQYF.

The J gene is TRBJ1-4, the V gene TRBV20-1; 8 nucleotides match TRBD1. The J segment lost 7 bases and the V segment lost 3 bases, leaving 7 bases of the junction unmatched. Germline values: CDR1 DFQATT, CDR2 SNEGSKA (reference sequence). CDR3 size: 14 residues. As DNA, the CDR3 is TGCAGTGCTAGCCAGGGGGCGGGGGGTGAAAAACTGTTTTTT. As protein: CSASQGAGGEKLFF.

This clonotype was observed at least ten times. The chain combines TRBV12-3 or TRBV12-4 with TRBJ2-3, with 11 bases lining up with TRBD1. Trimming removed 6 bases from V and 7 bases from J; junction bases left unmatched: 6. The CDR3 spans 14 residues. CDR3 sequence: CASSPGQGGNTQYF. Here the CDR3 DNA reads TGTGCCAGCAGCCCGGGACAGGGGGGAAATACGCAGTATTTT.

A few counts support this clonotype. J is TRBJ1-2 and V is TRBV12-3 or TRBV12-4; D ambiguous. The CDR3 runs 13 residues. Trimming removed 8 bases from V and 3 bases from J, with 13 bases in between. The CDR3 loop is CASSTSRDYGYTF. CDR3 DNA: TGTGCCAGCTCTACCTCAAGGGACTATGGCTACACCTTC.

With regard to this clonotype: A clone one base away is much larger, so this may be a read error. The chain combines TRBV10-3 with TRBJ2-3; no reliable D call. Germline V gene data show CDR1 as ENHRY and CDR2 as SYGVKD. The CDR3 covers 12 residues. The V end lost 4 bases, the J end lost 2 bases, and 4 bases lay between the germline ends. CDR3 protein: CAISGDTDTQYF. The DNA of the CDR3 is TGTGCCATCAGTGGGGACACAGATACGCAGTATTTT.

In this sample, this clonotype turned up many times. The CDR3 DNA reads as TGTGCCAGCAGTAGGGACCTACGCACAGATACGCAGTATTTT. Residues: CASSRDLRTDTQYF. The chain carries TRBV27 and TRBJ2-3; D could derive from TRBD1 or TRBD2 (5 bases each). Germline CDR1 is MNHEY and CDR2 is SMNVEV (reference sequence). The V and J ends lost 5 bases and 1 base respectively, with 10 bases between them. CDR3 size: 14 residues.

The chain's CDR3 is CASSRVGSYNEQFF. As DNA, the CDR3 is TGTGCCAGCAGCCGGGTCGGTTCCTACAATGAGCAGTTCTTC. The chain recombines TRBV27 with TRBJ2-1; D is ambiguous. Germline loops: CDR1 MNHEY, CDR2 SMNVEV (reference sequence). The CDR3 is made up of 14 amino acids. With 6 bases removed from V and 1 base from J, the gap between germline ends came to 10 bases.

With respect to this clonotype: This may arise from a read error, as a much more abundant clone is one base away. As the CDR3 is not closed by the conserved phenylalanine or tryptophan, this likely results from a read error. This sequence joins TRBV27 and TRBJ1-1; D call uncertain. The CDR3 contains 13 residues. Germline V CDR1 and CDR2: MNHEY, SMNVEV (reference sequence). The V end was cut by 7 bases, the J end by 6 bases, with 15 bases between. In nucleotides, the CDR3 is TGTGCCAGCAAACTGAATTTCCGCCCTGAAGCTTTCCTT. This gives the protein CASKLNFRPEAFL.

This clonotype occurred many times. V usage is TRBV12-3 or TRBV12-4 and J usage is TRBJ2-7; a weak D match, TRBD2 (7 bases). V was trimmed by 8 bases and J by 6 bases, leaving 17 bases between them. This CDR3 region has 13 residues. The CDR3 loop is CASGQGTGGEQYF. CDR3 sequence (DNA): TGTGCCAGCGGGCAGGGGACGGGGGGCGAGCAGTACTTC.

This clonotype was detected many times. The gene calls are TRBV7-9 and TRBJ2-5; no reliable D call. Germline V gene sequence: CDR1 SEHNR, CDR2 FQNEAQ (reference sequence). Deletions cut 2 bases from V and 3 bases from J, with 10 bases between. The CDR3 covers 14 residues. CDR3 coding DNA: TGTGCCAGCAGCTTAAGGGCAGTAAAAGAGACCCAGTACTTC. Translated, it gives CASSLRAVKETQYF. The complete variable domain, with remaining parts taken from reference TRBV7-9 and TRBJ2-5, reads DTGVSQNPRHKITKRGQNVTFRCDPISEHNRLYWYRQTLGQGPEFLTYFQNEAQLEKSRLLSDRFSAERPKGSFSTLEIQRTEQGDSAMYLCASSLRAVKETQYFGPGTRLLVL.

CDR3 sequence (DNA): TGTGCCACCAGTGTTGGGGCGGGTGGCTACACCTTC. This gives the protein CATSVGAGGYTF. The gene calls are TRBV24-1 and TRBJ1-2; maybe TRBD1 (5 bases). Germline assignment: CDR1 KGHDR and CDR2 SFDVKD. V was trimmed by 5 bases and J by 7 bases, leaving 10 bases between them. There are 12 residues in the CDR3.

This clonotype was detected a few times. CDR3 bases: TGTGCCAGCAGAATAGCTGGGGCCAACGTCCTGACTTTC. Translating it yields CASRIAGANVLTF. The chain carries TRBV11-2 and TRBJ2-6; no reliable D call. The V and J ends lost 6 bases and 2 bases respectively, with 5 bases between them. The CDR3 sequence is 13 residues long. Germline V gene data show CDR1 as SGHAT and CDR2 as FQNNGV.

This clonotype has a count of ten or more. V gene TRBV6-1 combines with J gene TRBJ1-4; TRBD1 matches 7 bases. This CDR3 spans 15 amino acids. Germline V lookup: CDR1 MNHNS, CDR2 SASEGT. Unmatched junction bases numbered 6, after V lost 5 bases and J lost 3 bases. Here the CDR3 reads CASSTTDRSNEKLFF. The CDR3 DNA reads TGTGCCAGCAGTACGACGGACAGGTCTAATGAAAAACTGTTTTTT.

The chain links TRBV6-1 to TRBJ2-3; 7 nucleotides match TRBD1. Germline CDR1 reads MNHNS; CDR2 reads SASEGT. The trim removed 7 bases at V and 4 bases at J, leaving 14 bases unmatched. The CDR3 contains 16 residues. For the CDR3, the DNA is TGTGCCAGCACCCAAGACAGGGATAGAAATGCAGATACGCAGTATTTT. Translation: CASTQDRDRNADTQYF.

This clonotype has ten or more counts. The V gene is TRBV29-1, the J gene TRBJ1-1; D ambiguous. The ends were cut back, 3 bases at V and 1 base at J, with 12 bases in the middle. CDR3 length: 14 amino acids. Germline V gene lookup returns CDR1 SQVTM and CDR2 ANQGSEA. CDR3 in DNA: TGCAGCGTTGATCATGGCGCCCAGAACACTGAAGCTTTCTTT. This sequence encodes CSVDHGAQNTEAFF.

Many counts were recorded for this clonotype. The rearrangement links TRBV6-2 or TRBV6-3 to TRBJ2-7, with 7 positions matching TRBD1. The germline V gene encodes CDR1 MNHEY and CDR2 SVGEGT. This CDR3 has 17 residues. J was trimmed by 0 bases and V by 5 bases; bases with no gene match: 13. CDR3 nucleotides: TGTGCCAGCAGTCCCGCGGGCTACAGGGGCCACTCCTACGAGCAGTACTTC. This encodes CASSPAGYRGHSYEQYF.

The rearrangement links TRBV2 to TRBJ1-2; 7 nucleotides agree with TRBD1. This CDR3 comprises 13 residues. Unmatched junction bases numbered 8, after V lost 7 bases and J lost 6 bases. The germline CDR1 and CDR2 sequences are SNHLY and FYNNEI. CDR3 sequence reads: CASTPTGINGYTF. CDR3 nucleotides: TGTGCCAGCACCCCGACAGGGATCAATGGCTACACCTTC.

This clonotype was counted many times. V is TRBV2 and J is TRBJ2-3, with TRBD1 matching over 8 bases. Trimming took 7 bases from V and 0 from J; bases not matched to a gene: 6. The CDR3 covers 15 residues. Germline CDR1 reads SNHLY; CDR2 reads FYNNEI. The CDR3 DNA reads as TGTGCCAGCAATCGACAGGGGCTAAGCACAGATACGCAGTATTTT. It encodes CASNRQGLSTDTQYF.

This clonotype showed up many times. The CDR3 DNA follows: TGTGCCAGCCTAAACTCAGGGGGCTGGCGCACTGAAGCTTTCTTT. Its translation is CASLNSGGWRTEAFF. This sequence joins TRBV28 and TRBJ1-1, with 8 bases aligning to TRBD1. Trimming took 8 bases from V and 4 from J; bases not matched to a gene: 12. The CDR3 has 15 residues. Germline CDR1 is MDHEN and CDR2 is SYDVKM.

The gene calls are TRBV28 and TRBJ2-7; D call uncertain. The V end lost 2 bases, the J end lost 9 bases, and 5 bases lay between the germline ends. This CDR3 region has 10 residues. Germline lookup yields CDR1 MDHEN and CDR2 SYDVKM. CDR3 DNA: TGTGCCAGCAGTTTAAACGTGCAGTACTTC. Translation: CASSLNVQYF.

Ten or more counts support this clonotype. The chain is built from TRBV2 and TRBJ2-3, with 14 bases matching TRBD2. J was trimmed by 4 bases and V by 5 bases; bases with no gene match: 8. The CDR3 is 17 amino acids. The germline V gene has CDR1 SNHLY and CDR2 FYNNEI. CDR3 bases: TGTGCCAGCAGTCTCGAAGGACTAGCGGGAGGCCCAGATACGCAGTATTTT. Translating it yields CASSLEGLAGGPDTQYF. Looking up the rest from reference TRBV2 and TRBJ2-3 gives the full variable domain: EPEVTQTPSHQVTQMGQEVILRCVPISNHLYFYWYRQILGQKVEFLVSFYNNEISEKSEIFDDQFSVERPDGSNFTLKIRSTKLEDSAMYFCASSLEGLAGGPDTQYFGPGTRLTVL.

The chain joins TRBV25-1 to TRBJ2-2, with a weak D call TRBD1 (5 bases). CDR1 MGHDK and CDR2 SYGVNS come from the germline V gene. V lost 6 bases to trimming and J lost 1 base, with 24 bases between them. The CDR3 runs 19 residues. The CDR3 nucleotides are TGTGCCAGCAGCCAACTTTTGGGTCAGGGCCCATTGAACACCGGGGAGCTGTTTTTT. Translated: CASSQLLGQGPLNTGELFF.